This entry describes one TCR beta chain. V shed 0 bases, J shed 4 bases, and the junction held 5 bases outside the gene matches. Germline assignment: CDR1 LGHNA and CDR2 YSLEER. The CDR3 has 16 residues. Profiled with immunoSEQ multiplex PCR; TCRdb holds only in-frame clones, not every one. The repertoire holds 140,000 or so clones, with approximately 81% as singletons. These data are taken from a study of cytotoxic CD8 clonotypes in ibrutinib-treated CLL. The sample consisted of PBMCs, taken after 12 months of ibrutinib treatment. The clonotype comes from a human donor with chronic lymphocytic leukemia. The chain recombines TRBV4-3 with TRBJ1-2; the match to TRBD1 covers 10 bases. CDR3 protein: CASSQEGQGTLYGYTF. CDR3 sequence (DNA): TGCGCCAGCAGCCAAGAGGGACAGGGGACACTCTATGGCTACACCTTC.